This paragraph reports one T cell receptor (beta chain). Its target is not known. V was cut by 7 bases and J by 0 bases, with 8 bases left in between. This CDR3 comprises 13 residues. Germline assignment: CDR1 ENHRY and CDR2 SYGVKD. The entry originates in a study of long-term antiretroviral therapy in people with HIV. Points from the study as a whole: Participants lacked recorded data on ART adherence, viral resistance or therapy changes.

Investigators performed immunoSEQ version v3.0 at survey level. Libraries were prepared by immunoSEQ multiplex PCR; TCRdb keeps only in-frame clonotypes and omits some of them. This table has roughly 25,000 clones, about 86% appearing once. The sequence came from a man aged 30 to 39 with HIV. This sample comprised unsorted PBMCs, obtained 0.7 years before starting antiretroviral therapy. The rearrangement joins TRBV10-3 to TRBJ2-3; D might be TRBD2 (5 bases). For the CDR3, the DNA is TGTGCCATCAAGGGCGGGAGCACAGATACGCAGTATTTT. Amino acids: CAIKGGSTDTQYF.